The sequence of this TCR beta chain was determined in a study of response to subunit inactivated influenza vaccine. TCRdb used MiXCR to reprocess the RT-PCR reads, holding one entry per CDR3 protein. The repertoire holds about 480,000 distinct CDR3 sequences, with 25% as singletons. Details on this clonotype: What it recognizes is unknown.

This CDR3 has 16 residues. V shed 4 bases and J 4 bases; nucleotides not matched to a gene: 9. From germline, CDR1 is LGHNA and CDR2 YSLEER. Regarding the study as a whole: There was a suggestion from the authors that each seasonal influenza vaccination recruits few new T cells.

The starting material was CD4+ T cells sorted from PBMCs, obtained about 5 days after vaccination. This receptor was identified in a man aged 50-60 years who received an inactivated influenza vaccine. The rearrangement joins TRBV4-3 to TRBJ2-1; 8 bases align to TRBD2. The CDR3, as DNA: TGCGCCAGCAGCCTATCCCATAGCGGGGAATACAATGAGCAGTTCTTC. The encoded protein is CASSLSHSGEYNEQFF.